This paragraph reports one TCR beta chain. This clone's antigen is unknown. No base-level quality is on record; no much larger clone is a single base apart. These data originate in a study of blood T cell repertoires in COVID-19 (dated by TCRdb to about 2020). Describing the broader study: The collaborator samples originated in the United States, Italy and Spain and spanned the acute and convalescent phases of COVID-19. The prospective study material was composed of cDNA or gDNA derived from T cells, B-cell-depleted T cells, or PBMCs. Deeply sampled blood TCRbeta repertoires from subjects exposed to, actively infected with, or recovered from COVID-19 were included in the dataset. A freely available public database, intended as a resource for researchers studying the immune response to SARS-CoV-2, is where the repertoires were released. Samples were obtained from the ongoing ImmuneRACE study (first 160 participants) and from over 1,000 subjects provided by 6 global collaborators. A de-identified subject ID, COVID-19 status, age in years and sex were almost always included in the sample metadata. HLA class I and class II types, where available, came from metadata supplied by the sample provider rather than from assay-based typing.

Each collaborating institution followed its own protocols to collect whole blood in K2EDTA tubes. For TCRbeta analysis, collaborators shipped samples in one of three forms: frozen whole blood, isolated PBMCs, or DNA extracted from either of those sample types. Trimming takes 6 bases from V and 2 bases from J, and the germline ends sit 13 bases apart. The CDR3 contains 14 residues, cysteine and phenylalanine counted. Only the CDR3 DNA is retained, 42 bases long and in frame from the first base. The germline V gene supplies CDR1 MGHDK and CDR2 SYGVNS. Beyond this particular receptor, the publication reports: The amount of clinical and demographic metadata varied by source and participant and was provided uncurated.

TCRbeta CDR3 regions were amplified from genomic DNA using the immunoSEQ Assay, a bias-controlled multiplex PCR. As for the authors' bioinformatics: The number of nucleated cells in each sample was estimated by amplification of reference gene primers within the assay. Sequence reads were collapsed and filtered to measure the absolute abundance of every unique TCRbeta CDR3 rearrangement. For each sample, productive Simpson clonality was calculated as the square root of Simpson's diversity index across productive rearrangements. This immuneACCESS table, as held by TCRdb, lists in-frame sequences with V and J called but not all clones. Of the missing ones, under half trace to an unresolved V gene in checked studies; the others have no known cause. V and J calls and clone size are given by that table; D and trimming were obtained from the DNA. The table for this sample lists roughly 260,000 clones; around 87% of them were counted only once. The ten top clones hold about 2.5% of the sample.

Source material: peripheral blood. In this chain, TRBV25-1 is recombined with TRBJ2-5, and TRBD2 may be the D gene, going by 6 matching bases. This clonotype was obtained from a woman in her forties or fifties with acute or convalescent COVID-19. The DNA sequence is TGTGCCAGCAGGAAACACGGAGGGCAAGAGACCCAGTACTTC. Its product reads: CASRKHGGQETQYF.